Presented here are 31 T cell receptor beta chains from one specimen sequenced in a study of control samples from healthy donors and cancer patients. Only in-frame clones appear in the TCRdb table, and some are missing; sequencing was by immunoSEQ multiplex PCR. The sample carries 100,000 to 150,000 clones, 92% recorded once. The sequencing sample was made of blood. All receptors come from a woman between 45 and 60 years old in good health.

The chain employs TRBV15 and TRBJ2-5, with 8 bases aligning to TRBD2. In germline, CDR1 is LNHNV, CDR2 YYDKDF (reference sequence). CDR3 size: 14 residues. Trimming removed 6 bases from V and 5 bases from J; junction bases left unmatched: 8. The CDR3 DNA follows: TGTGCCACCAGTCCAACGGCGGGAGGCGAGACCCAGTACTTC. It translates to CATSPTAGGETQYF. The full variable domain, rest sourced from reference TRBV15 and TRBJ2-5, is DAMVIQNPRYQVTQFGKPVTLSCSQTLNHNVMYWYQQKSSQAPKLLFHYYDKDFNNEADTPDNFQSRRPNTSFCFLDIRSPGLGDTAMYLCATSPTAGGETQYFGPGTRLLVL.

The chain recombines TRBV18 with TRBJ2-2; D ambiguous. The CDR3 extends over 13 amino acids. The germline gives CDR1 KGHSH, CDR2 LQKENI. Trimming took 3 bases from V and 3 from J, leaving 5 bases between them. The CDR3 bases are TGTGCCAGCTCACCGTCGCACACCGGGGAGCTGTTTTTT. The encoded protein is CASSPSHTGELFF. Full variable domain (rest looked up from reference TRBV18 and TRBJ2-2): NAGVMQNPRHLVRRRGQEARLRCSPMKGHSHVYWYRQLPEEGLKFMVYLQKENIIDESGMPKERFSAEFPKEGPSILRIQQVVRGDSAAYFCASSPSHTGELFFGEGSRLTVL.

The V gene is TRBV4-2, the J gene TRBJ2-5, with a tentative D call TRBD2 (7 bases). With 0 bases removed from V and 3 bases from J, the gap between germline ends came to 20 bases. The germline CDR1 and CDR2 sequences are LGHNA and YNFKEQ. This CDR3 is 18 amino acids long. The CDR3 here is CASSQERFGGGGEETQYF. The CDR3 bases are TGTGCCAGCAGCCAAGAGAGGTTCGGCGGGGGCGGGGAAGAGACCCAGTACTTC.

The chain couples TRBV28 to TRBJ2-7, with D perhaps matching TRBD1 (6 bases). The V gene lost 8 bases and the J gene lost 2 bases, with 16 bases spanning the gap. CDR3 size: 14 residues. Germline V gives CDR1 MDHEN, CDR2 SYDVKM. DNA of the CDR3: TGTGCCAGCCGCAGGACAGTAAACACCTACGAGCAGTACTTC. Encoded protein: CASRRTVNTYEQYF. The whole variable domain, remainder taken from reference TRBV28 and TRBJ2-7, is DVKVTQSSRYLVKRTGEKVFLECVQDMDHENMFWYRQDPGLGLRLIYFSYDVKMKEKGDIPEGYSVSREKKERFSLILESASTNQTSMYLCASRRTVNTYEQYFGPGTRLTVT.

The chain combines TRBV15 with TRBJ1-2; the D gene is possibly TRBD1 (5 bases). The CDR3 consists of 13 residues. V shed 9 bases and J shed 1 base, with 12 bases lying between them. Germline V lookup: CDR1 LNHNV, CDR2 YYDKDF (reference sequence). CDR3 residues: CATRGGVNYGYTF. In DNA form, the CDR3 reads TGTGCCACGCGCGGGGGTGTTAACTATGGCTACACCTTC.

J is TRBJ1-1 and V is TRBV10-3; no reliable D call. The CDR3 is 15 amino acids. Germline assignment: CDR1 ENHRY and CDR2 SYGVKD. V was pared by 1 base and J by 1 base, with 10 bases between. The CDR3 here is CAISELWLRNTEAFF. As DNA, the CDR3 is TGTGCCATCAGTGAGTTGTGGTTACGGAACACTGAAGCTTTCTTT.

This clone came up a few times. This rearrangement joins TRBV23-1 to TRBJ1-6, with TRBD1 matching over 8 bases. TRBV23-1 is given ORF status, its function remaining uncertain. V lost 3 bases to trimming and J lost 9 bases; unmatched junction nucleotides: 13. The CDR3 spans 17 residues. CDR3 region: CASSHPASDRVCSPLHF. Written as DNA, the CDR3 is TGCGCCAGCAGTCATCCGGCCTCGGACAGGGTTTGTTCACCCCTCCACTTT.

The chain joins TRBV6-1 to TRBJ1-1, with D perhaps matching TRBD1 (6 bases). CDR3 length: 14 amino acids. V was trimmed by 2 bases and J by 0 bases, leaving 7 bases between them. Per the germline V gene, CDR1 is MNHNS and CDR2 is SASEGT. CDR3: CASSEYRVNTEAFF. The CDR3 DNA follows: TGTGCCAGCAGTGAATACAGGGTGAACACTGAAGCTTTCTTT.

The chain joins TRBV5-1 to TRBJ1-2; 8 bases are a match to TRBD1. In germline, CDR1 is SGHRS, CDR2 YFSETQ. J was trimmed by 4 bases and V by 5 bases; bases with no gene match: 10. The CDR3 loop spans 15 amino acids. The CDR3 DNA sequence: TGCGCCAGCAGTAATCAGATAGGGACAGGCTATGGCTACACCTTC. This gives the protein CASSNQIGTGYGYTF.

The V call is TRBV21-1, the J call TRBJ2-6; the table names TRBD1, a call not compared with the DNA. TRBV21-1 is classified as a pseudogene. The CDR3 spans 18 residues. DNA of the CDR3: TGTGCCAGCAGCAAATCGGACAGGGGGTTAGCTGGGGCCAACGTCCTGACTTTC. Protein: CASSKSDRGLAGANVLTF.

The chain is built from TRBV2 and TRBJ1-6; D not certain. Trimming pared 6 bases from V and 7 bases from J, leaving 13 bases between. This CDR3 spans 14 amino acids. From germline, CDR1 is SNHLY and CDR2 FYNNEI. CDR3 DNA: TGTGCCAGCAGAGAGGGCCATGGGAATTCACCCCTCCACTTT. Protein: CASREGHGNSPLHF.

This chain connects TRBV18 to TRBJ2-1; the match to TRBD2 covers 9 bases. CDR1 and CDR2 (germline): KGHSH, LQKENI. V trimming: 2 bases; J trimming: 7 bases; junction bases outside the gene matches: 9. The CDR3 runs to 16 residues. The DNA of the CDR3 is TGTGCCAGCTCACCAAGTGCGGGAGGGGCGGGGAATGAGCAGTTCTTC. Protein product: CASSPSAGGAGNEQFF.

This clone has more than one count but fewer than ten. V is TRBV5-1 and J is TRBJ1-3; D is ambiguous. Looked up from germline, CDR1 is SGHRS and CDR2 is YFSETQ. The V end lost 0 bases, the J end lost 4 bases, and 14 bases lay between the germline ends. CDR3 length: 16 amino acids. CDR3 loop: CASSLARPKSGNTIYF. In DNA, the CDR3 is TGCGCCAGCAGCTTGGCCAGACCTAAGTCCGGAAACACCATATATTTT.

The chain links TRBV5-4 to TRBJ2-3, with a possible D match to TRBD1 (5 bases). With 0 bases removed from V and 2 bases from J, the gap between germline ends came to 10 bases. Germline V gene data show CDR1 as SGHNT and CDR2 as YYREEE (reference sequence). The CDR3 has 15 residues. The CDR3 protein is CASSLGRAYTDTQYF. The CDR3 DNA reads as TGTGCCAGCAGCTTGGGCAGGGCTTACACAGATACGCAGTATTTT. Full variable domain (outside the CDR3, taken from reference TRBV5-4 and TRBJ2-3): ETGVTQSPTHLIKTRGQQVTLRCSSQSGHNTVSWYQQALGQGPQFIFQYYREEENGRGNFPPRFSGLQFPNYSSELNVNALELDDSALYLCASSLGRAYTDTQYFGPGTRLTVL.

This sequence joins TRBV27 and TRBJ1-2; TRBD1 agrees at 7 bases. Germline CDR1 reads MNHEY; CDR2 reads SMNVEV (reference sequence). The length of the CDR3 is 12 residues. Trimming cost V 8 bases and J 4 bases; bases outside gene matches: 4. CDR3 in DNA: TGTGCCAGCCGGGACAGTAGCTATGGCTACACCTTC. The encoded protein is CASRDSSYGYTF.

Here the CDR3 DNA reads TGTGCCTGGAGTGGAGGGGGGGGATTTGATCAGCCCCAGCATTTT. Its translation: CAWSGGGGFDQPQHF. V and J are TRBV30 and TRBJ1-5; a possible D gene is TRBD1 (6 bases). Trimming cost V 1 base and J 5 bases, with 15 bases left between them. The CDR3 spans 15 residues. Germline CDR1 and CDR2: GTSNPN and SVGIG (reference sequence).

V gene TRBV12-3 or TRBV12-4 combines with J gene TRBJ1-1, with D unclear. Between the trimmed V and J ends, which lost 3 bases and 10 bases, there was a span of 12 bases. The CDR3 sequence is 12 residues long. CDR3 in amino acids: CASSFGIRGAFF. The CDR3, as DNA: TGTGCCAGCAGTTTCGGTATTAGAGGAGCTTTCTTT.

The J gene is TRBJ1-2, the V gene TRBV28; no reliable D call. CDR1 is MDHEN and CDR2 is SYDVKM in the germline V gene. The CDR3 has 13 residues. Trimming cost V 4 bases and J 8 bases, with 14 bases left between them. In DNA, the CDR3 is TGTGCCAGCAGTTGGATACGGGGATACGGCTACACCTTC. Translated, it gives CASSWIRGYGYTF.

The chain recombines TRBV2 with TRBJ2-2; D not certain. The CDR3 consists of 17 residues. Germline CDR1 reads SNHLY; CDR2 reads FYNNEI. V lost 5 bases to trimming and J lost 0 bases, with 16 bases between them. The CDR3 sequence: CASSPPRTGPNTGELFF. The CDR3 DNA is TGTGCCAGCAGTCCGCCCCGGACCGGGCCGAACACCGGGGAGCTGTTTTTT.

The chain employs TRBV6-5 and TRBJ1-5, with a tentative D call TRBD1 (5 bases). Germline CDR1 and CDR2: MNHEY and SVGAGI. V was cut by 4 bases and J by 5 bases, with 9 bases left in between. This CDR3 has 13 amino acids. The CDR3 loop is CASSLRGHQPQHF. The DNA of the CDR3 is TGTGCCAGCAGTTTAAGGGGACATCAGCCCCAGCATTTT.

The genes are TRBV7-2 and TRBJ2-1, with 13 bases that match TRBD2. The CDR3 has 15 residues. Germline trimming cut 2 bases from V and 10 bases from J; bases unmatched to any gene: 5. CDR1 is SGHTA, CDR2 FQGNSA, per germline. DNA for the CDR3: TGTGCCAGCAGCTTAACTAGCGGGAGGGCCTTCGAGCAGTTCTTC. It encodes CASSLTSGRAFEQFF.

The chain recombines TRBV7-9 with TRBJ2-5; D is uncertain. From germline, CDR1 is SEHNR and CDR2 FQNEAQ (reference sequence). V lost 2 bases and J 2 bases, leaving 21 bases between the germline ends. This CDR3 is built from 18 residues. Here the CDR3 DNA reads TGTGCCAGCAGCTTATTCCCGCCCCCTGTAGGGAAGCAAGAGACCCAGTACTTC. It codes for CASSLFPPPVGKQETQYF.

The J gene is TRBJ2-1, the V gene TRBV5-8; the D gene is possibly TRBD2 (6 bases). The CDR3 runs 12 residues. The V gene's germline CDR1 is SGHTS and CDR2 YDEGEE. With 4 bases removed from V and 12 bases from J, the gap between germline ends came to 14 bases. The CDR3 loop is CASSPQGRWQFF. In nucleotides, the CDR3 is TGTGCCAGCAGCCCCCAAGGGAGGTGGCAGTTCTTC.

The chain carries TRBV20-1 and TRBJ2-3; TRBD2 agrees at 10 bases. This CDR3 contains 15 residues. Trimming removed 3 bases from V and 5 bases from J; junction bases left unmatched: 8. Germline CDR1 reads DFQATT; CDR2 reads SNEGSKA (reference sequence). The CDR3 DNA is TGCAGTGCTAGTGAGCGGGAGGGCCGAGGAGATACGCAGTATTTT. The encoded protein is CSASEREGRGDTQYF.

CDR3 nucleotide sequence: TGCGCCAGCAGCGAAGGGACAGGGGGAACTGAAGCTTTCTTT. This encodes CASSEGTGGTEAFF. The chain couples TRBV10-2 to TRBJ1-1; 11 bases are shared with TRBD1. Unmatched junction bases numbered 5, after V lost 6 bases and J lost 5 bases. The germline V gene has CDR1 WSHSY and CDR2 SAAADI. This CDR3 contains 14 residues.

The J gene is TRBJ2-1, the V gene TRBV9; TRBD2 matches at 11 bases. This CDR3 is built from 17 residues. The V gene end was trimmed by 2 bases and the J gene end by 0 bases; junction bases not matched to a gene: 4. Germline V CDR1 and CDR2: SGDLS, YYNGEE. The CDR3 spells CASSVLAGGSSYNEQFF. The CDR3 bases are TGTGCCAGCAGCGTTTTAGCGGGAGGGAGCTCCTACAATGAGCAGTTCTTC.

This clone was observed a single time. V and J are TRBV10-1 and TRBJ1-4; 10 nucleotides agree with TRBD1. With V trimmed by 6 bases and J by 4 bases, 5 bases remained unmatched. The germline V gene encodes CDR1 WNHNN and CDR2 SYGVQD (reference sequence). The CDR3 extends over 15 amino acids. This chain's CDR3 is CASSETGGDNEKLFF. The CDR3 DNA sequence: TGCGCCAGCAGCGAGACAGGGGGCGATAATGAAAAACTGTTTTTT.

V gene TRBV7-8 combines with J gene TRBJ1-3, with D hard to call. From germline, CDR1 is SGHVS and CDR2 FQNEAQ. CDR3 length equals 17 residues. Between the trimmed V and J ends, which lost 5 bases and 4 bases, there was a span of 21 bases. The CDR3 reads CASSRGGYDLYGNTIYF. In nucleotides, the CDR3 is TGTGCCAGCAGCCGAGGAGGGTATGATCTTTACGGAAACACCATATATTTT.

This clone was recorded a few times. The rearrangement links TRBV6-5 to TRBJ2-1, with 10 bases identical to TRBD2. V shed 8 bases and J 5 bases; nucleotides not matched to a gene: 3. CDR3 length: 13 amino acids. The germline V gene encodes CDR1 MNHEY and CDR2 SVGAGI. CDR3 DNA: TGTGCCAGCGGGCTAGCGGGGGACAATGAGCAGTTCTTC. Translated, it gives CASGLAGDNEQFF.

For this clone: One end of the junction does not line up with germline, which may come from a read error. This rearrangement joins TRBV2 to TRBJ1-4, with D possibly matching TRBD1 (5 bases). This CDR3 is built from 16 residues. Germline CDR1 SNHLY, CDR2 FYNNEI. As DNA, the CDR3 is TGTGCCACAACTGGGGGGACGATCGGAACTCATGAAAAACTGTTTTTT. This sequence encodes CATTGGTIGTHEKLFF. The full variable domain, rest sourced from reference TRBV2 and TRBJ1-4, is EPEVTQTPSHQVTQMGQEVILRCVPISNHLYFYWYRQILGQKVEFLVSFYNNEISEKSEIFDDQFSVERPDGSNFTLKIRSTKLEDSAMYFCATTGGTIGTHEKLFFGSGTQLSVL.

This chain joins TRBV27 and TRBJ2-7; no firm D call. The germline V and J ends were trimmed by 8 bases and 0 bases, with 11 bases remaining between them. The CDR3 is made up of 13 amino acids. The germline CDR1 and CDR2 sequences are MNHEY and SMNVEV (reference sequence). The CDR3 DNA reads as TGTGCCAGCGGACGGACGGTCTCCTACGAGCAGTACTTC. It yields the protein CASGRTVSYEQYF.